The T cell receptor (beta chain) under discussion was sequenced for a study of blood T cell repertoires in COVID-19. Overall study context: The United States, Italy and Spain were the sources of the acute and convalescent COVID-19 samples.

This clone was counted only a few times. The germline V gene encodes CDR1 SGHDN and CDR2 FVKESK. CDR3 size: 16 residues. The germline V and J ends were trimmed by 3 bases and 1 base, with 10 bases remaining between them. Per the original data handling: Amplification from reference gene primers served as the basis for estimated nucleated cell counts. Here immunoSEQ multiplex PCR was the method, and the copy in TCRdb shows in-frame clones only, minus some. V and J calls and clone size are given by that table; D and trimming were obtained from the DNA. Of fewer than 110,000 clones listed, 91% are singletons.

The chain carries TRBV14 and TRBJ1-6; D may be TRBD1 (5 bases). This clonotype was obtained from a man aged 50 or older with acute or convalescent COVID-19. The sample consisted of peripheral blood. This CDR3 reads CASSHRSGSYNSPLHF. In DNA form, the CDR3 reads TGTGCCAGCAGCCATCGGTCAGGGTCCTATAATTCACCCCTCCACTTT.